This T cell receptor beta chain was retrieved from a study of cytomegalovirus exposure and HLA in healthy donors (TCRdb year 2017). Broadly, across the study: According to an earlier analysis of a few hundred of the donors, some 180 million T cells yielded some 120 million unique TCR beta sequences and approximately 300 Gb of sequence data. An early release covering over 500 HLA-typed donors comprised about 310 gigabases of sequencing data and 85 million to 100 million unique TCR sequences. The genetic ancestry cluster associated with self-reported Caucasian donors included 81% of the approximately 400 genotyped donors. The aim of the study was to test whether cataloging public T cell receptors could identify signatures of past pathogen exposure. The study used immunosequencing to profile the T cell repertoires of more than 650 subjects and linked those repertoires to cytomegalovirus serostatus. A separate validation cohort of roughly 120 different subjects was used in addition to the roughly 720-subject first cohort. To predict cytomegalovirus infection status, the study combined high-throughput TCR immunosequencing, statistical association of individual TCRs with disease status, and machine learning. To study patterns of TCR occurrence, a later analysis re-analyzed previously published TCR beta repertoires from just over 650 donors and added high-resolution HLA genotyping. In the later analysis, no new phenotypic data were used to find candidate immune exposures; instead, reliance was placed on TCR beta sequences and their occurrence across donors. To decide whether each TCR beta V gene segment behaved as functional or pseudogenic, an earlier analysis of nearly 600 of the donors relied on high-throughput TCR beta sequencing. Donor age, sex, ethnicity and CMV serostatus were compiled alongside the repertoire data. A later genetic analysis used genome-wide SNP genotypes for 398 of the 666 donors, treating that subset as a discovery cohort. All discovery cohort repertoires had been generated on a single sequencing platform. Class I and class II HLA loci were covered by the typing at four-digit resolution. The number of donors typed differed by locus, with about 629-640 for A, B, C, DRB1 and DQB1, more than 500 for DQA1, some 570 for DPA1, and some 470 for DPB1. Four to six DR-DQ haplotypes were handled as single units for association and clustering, since linkage in the cohort was strong. Across some 400 genotyped donors of the cohort, an average of about 240,000 unique TCR beta nucleotide sequences per donor were sequenced, and 15% to 20% of those sequences were non-productive.

V is shortened by 5 bases, J by 5 bases, and the region joining them spans 7 bases. The germline V gene sets CDR1 to MNHEY and CDR2 to SVGAGI. From the cysteine up to the phenylalanine, the CDR3 has a length of 12 residues. Only the CDR3 DNA stays, 36 bases, in frame from base 1. In the case of this clone: Its recognized antigen is unknown. No much larger clone is present one base from it, and per-base qualities are unavailable.

The cohort consisted of some 670 healthy bone marrow donors. At the time of sampling, every cohort member was nominally healthy, though immune exposures that went unrecorded were likely present. The donor tested CMV seropositive, placing the donor among the approximately 310 seropositive members of the cohort. Every donor gave a peripheral blood sample, and the peripheral blood mononuclear cells from that sample were used for TCR beta sequencing. The Qiagen DNeasy Blood Extraction Kit was used to extract genomic DNA from the blood cell samples. General study outcomes and caveats: Sequencing depth was assumed to be roughly uniform across donors in the presence/absence analyses, though that assumption may not hold. In an earlier analysis of about 600 of the donors, most TCR beta V segments appeared in productive rearrangements about 87% or about 30% of the time, broadly matching IMGT annotations. A total of about 180 TCR beta chains were listed by the study as associated with cytomegalovirus. HLA typing was unavailable for some donors at each locus, so association tests used only the typed subset. The classifier was reported to diagnose cytomegalovirus status with high specificity and sensitivity in both the original and validation cohorts. Most TCR sequences were observed very rarely across donors, whereas some public TCRs were present in many individuals. At a false discovery rate of 0.05, a later analysis linked 16,951 TCR beta sequences to specific HLA alleles. When HLA alleles, especially DR and DQ, strongly co-occurred, attributing TCR associations to individual alleles was difficult. The authors suggested that the approach could potentially be generalized to other disease states and immunological phenotypes. The only immune exposure information available for the cohort was CMV serostatus. Because counts were too low, seventeen rarely observed V segments, including chromosome 9 orphons, were left out of the earlier analysis of a few hundred of the donors. A later analysis found that most CMV-associated TCR beta chains appeared HLA-restricted, with HLA associations seemingly driven largely by CMV exposure. Correlated functional status among segregating V segments might reflect linkage disequilibrium, but an unknown experimental factor could not be ruled out. In a later analysis, several top co-occurrence clusters were reported to appear linked to parvovirus B19, influenza, CMV and Epstein-Barr virus. In a later analysis, TCR association rates were found to vary across HLA loci, with the most associated TCRs seen for DRB1 alleles and the fewest for HLA-C alleles. A later genetic analysis associated a missense DCLRE1C variant with V-gene and J-gene trimming of TCR beta chains, and an independent cohort replicated the association. In a later analysis, HLA-associated TCR beta chains showed more clonal expansion and lower generation probabilities than non-associated chains that were equally common. In this cohort, only TCR beta chains were sequenced, and detectable features were limited by the absence of alpha or paired-chain data. A further reported finding was that TCR beta sequences accurately predicted the HLA-A and HLA-B alleles for most subjects in the first cohort. A later genetic analysis reported fewer N-insertions in productive TCRs among donors in an Asian-associated ancestry cluster than the roughly 690-donor mean. A few of the identified cytomegalovirus-associated TCR beta chains were confirmed in vitro to be specific for cytomegalovirus antigens. Some IMGT-functional V segments, including TRBV6-2 and TRBV6-3, could not be distinguished by the 87-base-pair reads and were therefore excluded. A cluster of highly shared sequence variants was judged likely to represent a technical artifact of the sequencing pipeline.

The library came from the immunoSEQ multiplex PCR assay. For the multiplex PCR, a mixture combining 60 forward primers for TCR Vbeta segments and 13 reverse primers for TCR Jbeta segments was used. A multiplex PCR assay on genomic DNA amplified the CDR3 region of rearranged TCR beta genes. The Illumina HiSeq System was used to sequence the amplified TCR beta libraries as 87-base-pair reads. The published analysis was carried out like this. A later analysis counted tens of millions of unique TCR beta chains across the 650 to 700 repertoires, and approximately 11 million of these chains were shared by at least two donors. Raw reads were error-corrected and collapsed into unique sequences with a nearest-neighbor algorithm that merged closely related sequences to remove PCR and sequencing errors. CDR3 sequences were aligned to IMGT reference sequences to assign V, D and J gene segments. For a sequence to be retained, at least a six-nucleotide match to both a V gene segment and a J gene segment was required. A rearrangement counted as productive if the CDR3 had no stop codons and remained in frame with V and J, and every other rearrangement counted as non-productive. Following IMGT convention, CDR3 was defined as the stretch from the second conserved V-encoded cysteine to the conserved J-encoded phenylalanine. Sequences without an unambiguous match to a single V gene segment were excluded from the earlier analysis of several hundred of the donors. An earlier analysis of 450 to 650 of the donors called V segments functional above 56.7% productive rearrangements and segregating when the between-donor standard deviation exceeded 5%. To diagnose cytomegalovirus status from the catalog of TCR beta chain sequences, a statistical classification framework was built. V and J gene assignment, in a later analysis, came from comparing TCR nucleotide sequences with IMGT/GENE-DB human TR gene sequences. In a later analysis, CDR3 sequences and most-parsimonious VDJ recombination scenarios were assigned using the TCRdist pipeline. A later analysis defined each TCR beta chain by its CDR3 amino acid sequence plus V-gene family, and excluded reads lacking a unique V-gene family. A later analysis removed over 500 highly shared, low-generation-probability nucleotide sequences to deal with suspected cross-contamination and a sequencing artifact. In a later analysis, a clonal expansion index for each public chain was calculated from normalized within-repertoire ranks of inferred template counts. In a later analysis, generation probabilities were computed with a VDJ recombination model fitted to out-of-frame rearrangements, and the resulting probabilities were checked against IGoR. A later analysis scored TCR-TCR, TCR-HLA and TCR-CMV co-occurrence with hypergeometric tests, applying a repertoire-size bias correction to TCR pairs. To estimate false discovery rates, a later analysis permuted the HLA or CMV assignments 20 times. In a later analysis, co-occurring TCRs were grouped using DBSCAN, with TCRdist sequence similarity added in when clustering inside HLA-allele-positive subsets. Repertoires with fewer than 30,000 or more than 120,000 public chains, plus five repertoires with anomalous nucleotide sharing, were excluded from co-occurrence clustering. TCRdb mirrors the immuneACCESS table, restricted to in-frame sequences. Some clones are absent from its copies; in checked studies, under half trace to an unresolved V gene, and the reason for the others is unknown. Clone size and the V and J calls come from that table; the DNA yielded D and trimming. This sample gives roughly 190,000 clones in total; more than 65% of them show up just once. The ten largest clones take up over 1.5% of the sample.

The sample comprised PBMCs. The chain joins TRBV6-5 to TRBJ2-1, with an unclear D gene assignment. The TCR was taken from a girl between 10 and 17 years old in good health and CMV-seropositive. The nucleotide sequence reads TGTGCCAGCAGTCAGTTTAACAATGAGCAGTTCTTC. Its protein reads: CASSQFNNEQFF.